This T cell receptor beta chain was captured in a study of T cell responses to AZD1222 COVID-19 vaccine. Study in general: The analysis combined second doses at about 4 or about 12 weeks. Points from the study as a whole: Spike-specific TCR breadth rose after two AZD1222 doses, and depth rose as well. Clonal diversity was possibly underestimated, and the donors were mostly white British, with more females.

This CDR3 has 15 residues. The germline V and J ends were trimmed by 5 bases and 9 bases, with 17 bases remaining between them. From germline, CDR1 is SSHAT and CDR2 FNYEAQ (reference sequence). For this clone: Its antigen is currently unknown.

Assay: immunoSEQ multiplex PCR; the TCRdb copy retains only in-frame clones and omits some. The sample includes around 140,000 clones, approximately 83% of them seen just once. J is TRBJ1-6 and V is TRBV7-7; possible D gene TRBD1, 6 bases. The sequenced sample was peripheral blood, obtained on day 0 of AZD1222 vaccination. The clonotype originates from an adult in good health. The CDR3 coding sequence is TGTGCCAGCAGCGCAGGAACAGGGCGTGTTTCACCCCTCCACTTT. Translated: CASSAGTGRVSPLHF.